This T cell receptor beta chain was recovered during a study of T cell repertoires in cytomegalovirus infection (dated by TCRdb to between 2018 and 2021). Notes on the research overall: Peptide stimulations targeted recently identified HLA-C-restricted CMV epitopes, whose presentation resists viral immunomodulation, together with well-studied HLA-B-restricted epitopes. Because public TCR beta signatures pointed to carriage of CMV infection together with the matching HLA type, the HLA type of each donor mattered for the analysis. Findings and caveats that apply to the study as a whole: Carriers of CMV infection plus the relevant HLA type were discriminated by the cumulative frequency of public TCR beta family members in the study cohort and in an independent roughly 350-donor cohort. In the ex vivo response, HLA-C-restricted CMV-specific TCR beta clonotypes were dominant, and in two of eight donors the single most frequent clonotype came from this HLA-C-restricted group.

The table lists this clonotype with a few counts. The antigen it recognizes is unknown. No much larger clone exists at a distance of one base, and base qualities are not known. The germline V gene sets CDR1 to SGHTA and CDR2 to FQGTGA. V loses 5 bases of germline sequence and J loses 4 bases, and the interval between the two ends is 13 bases. Counted from cysteine to phenylalanine, this CDR3 has 14 amino acids. The entry retains the CDR3 DNA only, 42 bases that are in frame from base 1. TCRdb records Illumina HiSeq 1500 as the sequencer. TCRdb passed the public sequencing reads through fastp at Q25 and MiXCR, retaining productive beta sequences. Rows with a matching CDR3 protein are joined into one entry that keeps the most common DNA and genes. The sample data list about 110,000 distinct CDR3 sequences, and around 30% of these were observed just once. About 81% of the sample is held by the ten biggest clonotypes.

The treatment or condition tag for this specimen amounts to: in vitro stimulation with specific CMV peptide epitopes to enrich CMV-specific T cells. The receptor was isolated from a human donor in good health (CMV status not recorded). Some clones in this sample may be carry-over from other donors' samples. Recombination joined TRBV7-3 with TRBJ2-3, with a tentative D call of TRBD1 or TRBD2, each matching 6 bases. Sequenced here: CD8+ T cells from cultured PBMCs, sampled from culture after CMV antigen stimulation. This receptor carries the CDR3 CASSVRGGSDTQYF. The sequence in DNA is TGTGCCAGCAGCGTAAGAGGGGGGTCAGATACGCAGTATTTT. This CDR3, with the reference TRBV7-3 and TRBJ2-3 proteins standing in past its ends, gives the full variable domain GAGVSQTPSNKVTEKGKYVELRCDPISGHTALYWYRQSLGQGPEFLIYFQGTGAADDSGLPNDRFFAVRPEGSVSTLKIQRTERGDSAVYLCASSVRGGSDTQYFGPGTRLTVL.